Sequencing of this T cell receptor beta chain was carried out in a study of naive and memory T cell subsets. V was pared by 3 bases and J by 5 bases, with 11 bases between. This CDR3 region has 14 residues. On this clonotype itself: Its specificity is unknown.

After CD4 positive bead selection, the CD4-negative fraction gave CD8 T cells. Study-level points and caveats: Naive repertoires, especially CD8, held a few larger clonotypes, possibly memory cells re-expressing CD45RA. No ground truth validated the naive and memory repertoire findings.

The beta constant-region primer was an equimolar mix of two oligonucleotides covering TRBC1 and TRBC2. Ligated cDNA was amplified by four rounds of PCR with nested alpha and beta constant-region primers and SP2. An oligonucleotide with the SP2 primer and a 12-nucleotide UMI was ligated to the cDNA 3' end. From the UMI-ligation and nested PCR reads, TCRdb called clonotypes with MiXCR, one entry per CDR3 protein. The sample shows approximately 150,000 distinct CDR3 sequences, about 20% of them seen only once. The receptor was isolated from a human donor in good health. Sequenced: naive CD4+ T cells from blood. The chain uses TRBV12-3 or TRBV12-4 and TRBJ1-3, with no clear D. CDR3 DNA: TGTGCCAGCAGTTTTCCGGATTTCAGAAACACCATATATTTT. Translated, it gives CASSFPDFRNTIYF.